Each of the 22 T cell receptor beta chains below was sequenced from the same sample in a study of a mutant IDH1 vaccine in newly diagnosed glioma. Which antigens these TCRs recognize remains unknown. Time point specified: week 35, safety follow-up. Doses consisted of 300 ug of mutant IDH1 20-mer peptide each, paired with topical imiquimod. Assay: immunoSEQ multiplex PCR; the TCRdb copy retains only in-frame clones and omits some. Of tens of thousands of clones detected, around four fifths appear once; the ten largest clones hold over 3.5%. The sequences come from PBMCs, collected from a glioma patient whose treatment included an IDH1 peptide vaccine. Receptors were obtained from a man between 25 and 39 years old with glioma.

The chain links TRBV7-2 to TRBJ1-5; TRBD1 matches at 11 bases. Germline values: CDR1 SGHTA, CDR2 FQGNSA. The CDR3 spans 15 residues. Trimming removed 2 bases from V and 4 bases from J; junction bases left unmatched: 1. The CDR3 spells CASSLWDRGNQPQHF. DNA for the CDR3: TGTGCCAGCAGCTTATGGGACAGGGGGAATCAGCCCCAGCATTTT.

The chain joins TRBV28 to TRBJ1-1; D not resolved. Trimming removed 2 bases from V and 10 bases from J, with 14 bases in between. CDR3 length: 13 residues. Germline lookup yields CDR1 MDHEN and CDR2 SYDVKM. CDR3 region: CASSLLRTFTAFF. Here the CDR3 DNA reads TGTGCCAGCAGTTTACTCCGGACCTTTACAGCTTTCTTT.

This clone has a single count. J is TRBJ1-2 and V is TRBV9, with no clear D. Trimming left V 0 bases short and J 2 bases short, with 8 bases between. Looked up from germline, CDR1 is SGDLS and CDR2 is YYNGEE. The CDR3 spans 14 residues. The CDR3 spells CASSVDPANYGYTF. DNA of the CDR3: TGTGCCAGCAGCGTAGACCCGGCGAACTATGGCTACACCTTC.

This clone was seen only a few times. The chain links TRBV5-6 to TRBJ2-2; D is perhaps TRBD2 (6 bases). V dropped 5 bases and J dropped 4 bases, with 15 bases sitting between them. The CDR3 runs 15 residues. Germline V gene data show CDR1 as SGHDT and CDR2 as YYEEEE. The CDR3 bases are TGTGCCAGCAGTTTCGGGACTGCTGGCACCGGGGAGCTGTTTTTT. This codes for CASSFGTAGTGELFF.

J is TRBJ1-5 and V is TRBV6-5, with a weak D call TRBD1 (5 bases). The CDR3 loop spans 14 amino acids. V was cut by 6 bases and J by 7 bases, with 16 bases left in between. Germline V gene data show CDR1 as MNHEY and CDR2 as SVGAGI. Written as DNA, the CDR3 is TGTGCCAGCAGCAGTGGCAGGGCAGAACAGCCCCAGCATTTT. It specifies CASSSGRAEQPQHF.

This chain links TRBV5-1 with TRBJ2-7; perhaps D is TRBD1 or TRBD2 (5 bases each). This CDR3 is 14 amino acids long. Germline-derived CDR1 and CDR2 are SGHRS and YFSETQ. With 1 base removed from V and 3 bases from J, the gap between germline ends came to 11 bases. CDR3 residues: CASSLLRGGYEQYF. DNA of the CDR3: TGCGCCAGCAGCTTGTTGAGGGGCGGCTACGAGCAGTACTTC.

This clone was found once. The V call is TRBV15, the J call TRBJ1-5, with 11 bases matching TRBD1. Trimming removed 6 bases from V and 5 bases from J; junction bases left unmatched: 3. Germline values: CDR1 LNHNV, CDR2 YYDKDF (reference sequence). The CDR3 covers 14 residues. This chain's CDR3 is CATRTDRGHQPQHF. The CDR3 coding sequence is TGTGCCACCAGGACGGACAGGGGGCATCAGCCCCAGCATTTT.

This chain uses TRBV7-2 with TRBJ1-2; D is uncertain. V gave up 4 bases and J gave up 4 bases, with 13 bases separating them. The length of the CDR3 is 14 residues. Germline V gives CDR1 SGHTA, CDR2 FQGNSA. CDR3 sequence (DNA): TGTGCCAGCAGCTCCCAACGTTCTAGCTATGGCTACACCTTC. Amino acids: CASSSQRSSYGYTF.

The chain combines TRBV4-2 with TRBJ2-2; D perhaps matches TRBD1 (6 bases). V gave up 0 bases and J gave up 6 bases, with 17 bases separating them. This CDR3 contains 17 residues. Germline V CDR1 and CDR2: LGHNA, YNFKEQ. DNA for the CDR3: TGTGCCAGCAGCCAAGAGACAGGCCCGTTTGTCCCCGGGGAGCTGTTTTTT. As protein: CASSQETGPFVPGELFF.

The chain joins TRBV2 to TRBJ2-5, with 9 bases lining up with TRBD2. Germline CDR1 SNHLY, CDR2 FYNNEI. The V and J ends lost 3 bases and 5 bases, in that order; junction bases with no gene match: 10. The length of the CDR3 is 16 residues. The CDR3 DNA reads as TGTGCCAGCAGTGAGGAAGGCGGGGGGGCCTTGGAGACCCAGTACTTC. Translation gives CASSEEGGGALETQYF.

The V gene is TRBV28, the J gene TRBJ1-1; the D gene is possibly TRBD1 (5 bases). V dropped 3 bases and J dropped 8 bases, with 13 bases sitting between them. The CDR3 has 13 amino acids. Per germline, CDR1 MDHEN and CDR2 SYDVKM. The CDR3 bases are TGTGCCAGCAGTTTCCGGACAAGCAGCGAAGCTTTCTTT. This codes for CASSFRTSSEAFF.

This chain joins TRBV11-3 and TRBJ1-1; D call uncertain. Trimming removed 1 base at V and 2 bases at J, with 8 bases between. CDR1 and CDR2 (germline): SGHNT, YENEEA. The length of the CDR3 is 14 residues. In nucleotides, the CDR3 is TGTGCCAGCAGCTTAGGGGCCGGAAACACTGAAGCTTTCTTT. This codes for CASSLGAGNTEAFF.

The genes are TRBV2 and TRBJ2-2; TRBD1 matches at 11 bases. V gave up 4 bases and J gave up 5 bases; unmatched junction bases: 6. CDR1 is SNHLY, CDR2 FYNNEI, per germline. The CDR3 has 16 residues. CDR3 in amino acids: CASSVGQGAKTGELFF. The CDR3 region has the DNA TGTGCCAGCAGTGTCGGACAGGGGGCTAAGACCGGGGAGCTGTTTTTT.

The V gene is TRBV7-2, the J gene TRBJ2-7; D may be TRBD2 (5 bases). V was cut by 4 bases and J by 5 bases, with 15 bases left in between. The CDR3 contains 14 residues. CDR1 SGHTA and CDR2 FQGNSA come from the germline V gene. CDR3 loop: CASSYSRGRDEQYF. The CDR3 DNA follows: TGTGCCAGCAGCTACAGCCGGGGAAGGGACGAGCAGTACTTC.

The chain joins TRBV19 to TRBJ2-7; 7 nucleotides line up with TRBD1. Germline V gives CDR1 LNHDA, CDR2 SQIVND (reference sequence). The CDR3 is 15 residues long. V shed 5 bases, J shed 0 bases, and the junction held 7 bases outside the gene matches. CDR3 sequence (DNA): TGTGCCAGTAGTCAGTCTCCAGGGGGCTCCTACGAGCAGTACTTC. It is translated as CASSQSPGGSYEQYF.

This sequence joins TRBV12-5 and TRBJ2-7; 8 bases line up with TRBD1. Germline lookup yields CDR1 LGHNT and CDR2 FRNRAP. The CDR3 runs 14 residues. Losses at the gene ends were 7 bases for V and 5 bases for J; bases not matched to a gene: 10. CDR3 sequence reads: CASVPGQGLHEQYF. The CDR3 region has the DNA TGTGCTAGTGTCCCTGGACAGGGTTTGCACGAGCAGTACTTC.

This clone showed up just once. The DNA of the CDR3 is TGTGCCAGCAGCTTAGCTCCCGACAGGGATGGGGGTCAGCCCCAGCATTTT. It encodes CASSLAPDRDGGQPQHF. V and J are TRBV11-2 and TRBJ1-5; 7 bases align to TRBD1. Unmatched junction bases numbered 12, after V lost 1 base and J lost 6 bases. The CDR3 contains 17 residues. Per germline, CDR1 SGHAT and CDR2 FQNNGV.

The CDR3 loop reads CSVGKILNYGYTF. CDR3 DNA sequence: TGCAGCGTTGGCAAAATACTTAACTATGGCTACACCTTC. The V gene is TRBV29-1, the J gene TRBJ1-2; D is unclear. Trimming stripped 4 bases from V and 1 base from J, with 10 bases between. CDR1 SQVTM and CDR2 ANQGSEA come from the germline V gene. This CDR3 contains 13 residues. Together with reference TRBV29-1 and TRBJ1-2, the CDR3 gives the full variable domain: SAVISQKPSRDICQRGTSLTIQCQVDSQVTMMFWYRQQPGQSLTLIATANQGSEATYESGFVIDKFPISRPNLTFSTLTVSNMSPEDSSIYLCSVGKILNYGYTFGSGTRLTVV.

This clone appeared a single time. CDR3 sequence reads: CASQEGAGPGTGELFF. CDR3 in DNA: TGCGCCAGTCAAGAAGGGGCAGGGCCTGGCACCGGGGAGCTGTTTTTT. V is TRBV5-1 and J is TRBJ2-2, with D perhaps matching TRBD1 (5 bases). V shed 8 bases and J shed 4 bases, with 21 bases lying between them. This CDR3 is built from 16 residues. Germline loops: CDR1 SGHRS, CDR2 YFSETQ.

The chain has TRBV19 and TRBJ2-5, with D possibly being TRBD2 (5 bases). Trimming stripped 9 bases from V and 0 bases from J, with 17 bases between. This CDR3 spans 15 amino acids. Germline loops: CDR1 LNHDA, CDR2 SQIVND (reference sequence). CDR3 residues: CASTPRGWYQETQYF. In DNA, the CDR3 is TGTGCCAGCACTCCACGCGGGTGGTACCAAGAGACCCAGTACTTC.

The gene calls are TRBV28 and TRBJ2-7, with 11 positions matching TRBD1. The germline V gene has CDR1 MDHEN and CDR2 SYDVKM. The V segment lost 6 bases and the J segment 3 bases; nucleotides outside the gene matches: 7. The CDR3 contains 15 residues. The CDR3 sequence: CASSLPGQGDYEQYF. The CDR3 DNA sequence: TGTGCCAGCAGCTTACCGGGACAGGGGGACTACGAGCAGTACTTC.

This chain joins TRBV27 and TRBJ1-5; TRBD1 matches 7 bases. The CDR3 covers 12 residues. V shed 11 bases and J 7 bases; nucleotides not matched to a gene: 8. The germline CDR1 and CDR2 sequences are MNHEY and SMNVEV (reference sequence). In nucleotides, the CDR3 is TGTGCCGGTCGGGCAGGGGGACAGCCCCAGCATTTT. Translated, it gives CAGRAGGQPQHF.